What follows are 6 T cell receptor beta chains derived from one specimen sequenced in a study of blood T cell repertoires in COVID-19. Using immunoSEQ multiplex PCR, the repertoire was profiled, and TCRdb retains in-frame clones only, with some absent. Among nearly 15,000 clones, around 88% were seen once, and the ten largest hold about 9%. Source material: peripheral blood. These receptors were collected from a human donor in a cohort sampled during active COVID-19.

On this clone: Its ends do not fully match the called genes, so a read error is possible. The V gene is TRBV6-1, the J gene TRBJ1-5, with D uncertain. The CDR3 has 15 amino acids. Germline lookup yields CDR1 MNHNS and CDR2 SASEGT. The CDR3 DNA sequence: TGTGCCAGCAGCGAAGGGTGGCAGGTCAATCAGCCCCAGCATTTT. This codes for CASSEGWQVNQPQHF.

This clone was picked up one time. This chain uses TRBV7-9 with TRBJ2-3; 12 bases line up with TRBD2. The J segment lost 6 bases and the V segment lost 1 base, leaving 8 bases of the junction unmatched. Germline V gene lookup returns CDR1 SEHNR and CDR2 FQNEAQ (reference sequence). This CDR3 comprises 17 residues. This CDR3 reads CASSLVTSGRGGDTQYF. In DNA form, the CDR3 reads TGTGCCAGCAGCTTAGTGACTAGCGGGAGAGGTGGGGATACGCAGTATTTT. Based on the CDR3 plus reference TRBV7-9 and TRBJ2-3, the full variable domain is DTGVSQNPRHKITKRGQNVTFRCDPISEHNRLYWYRQTLGQGPEFLTYFQNEAQLEKSRLLSDRFSAERPKGSFSTLEIQRTEQGDSAMYLCASSLVTSGRGGDTQYFGPGTRLTVL.

The V gene is TRBV19, the J gene TRBJ2-1; TRBD2 agrees at 10 bases. This CDR3 region has 17 residues. V gave up 6 bases and J gave up 0 bases; unmatched junction bases: 8. Germline CDR1 is LNHDA and CDR2 is SQIVND (reference sequence). CDR3 nucleotides: TGTGCCAGTAGCCGGAGCGGGAGGGCCAGCTCCTACAATGAGCAGTTCTTC. Translation gives CASSRSGRASSYNEQFF.

V is TRBV18 and J is TRBJ2-2; possibly TRBD1 for D (5 bases). V lost 2 bases and J 4 bases, leaving 8 bases between the germline ends. The CDR3 is made up of 14 amino acids. Germline V CDR1 and CDR2: KGHSH, LQKENI. CDR3 sequence: CASSPMQGTGELFF. The CDR3 bases are TGTGCCAGCTCACCAATGCAGGGCACCGGGGAGCTGTTTTTT. Complete variable domain (other parts from reference TRBV18 and TRBJ2-2): NAGVMQNPRHLVRRRGQEARLRCSPMKGHSHVYWYRQLPEEGLKFMVYLQKENIIDESGMPKERFSAEFPKEGPSILRIQQVVRGDSAAYFCASSPMQGTGELFFGEGSRLTVL.

The chain is built from TRBV21-1 and TRBJ2-2; TRBD2, as called in the table, went unchecked against the DNA. TRBV21-1 is an annotated pseudogene. CDR3 size: 15 residues. CDR3 sequence: CASSKTGEYTGELFF. CDR3 nucleotides: TGTGCCAGCAGCAAAACCGGGGAATACACCGGGGAGCTGTTTTTT.

This sequence joins TRBV6-5 and TRBJ2-1, with 7 bases lining up with TRBD2. This CDR3 has 14 amino acids. CDR1 MNHEY and CDR2 SVGAGI come from the germline V gene. Trimming at V came to 2 bases and at J to 6 bases, leaving 4 bases not matched to a gene. CDR3 amino acids: CASSYGAGSNEQFF. CDR3 bases: TGTGCCAGCAGTTACGGAGCGGGGAGCAATGAGCAGTTCTTC.